This note documents a single T cell receptor beta chain sequence. This CDR3 region has 15 residues. V lost 3 bases and J lost 5, with 16 bases in between. From germline, CDR1 is KGHSH and CDR2 LQKENI. TCRdb keeps only in-frame clones here, not all; method: immunoSEQ multiplex PCR. The sample has 150,000 to 200,000 clones; nearly 80% are singletons. These data are taken from a study of blood T cell repertoires in COVID-19. Across the study: Sites in the United States, Italy and Spain provided acute and convalescent COVID-19 samples. T cells, B-cell-depleted T cells, or PBMCs supplied cDNA or gDNA.

This TCR was sampled from a woman in her 70s with acute or convalescent COVID-19. The V call is TRBV18, the J call TRBJ2-5; D is perhaps TRBD2 (6 bases). Sequencing input: peripheral blood. The CDR3 DNA reads as TGTGCCAGCTCACCCCTCCTCCGGGAGCGCGAGACCCAGTACTTC. It codes for CASSPLLRERETQYF.